This T cell receptor beta chain was sequenced for a study of regulatory T cells in long-lasting Graves disease. Study-level information: Newly diagnosed Graves' patients took antithyroid drugs under 3 months. Overall study results and limits: Thyroid tissue went unstudied; only peripheral blood was examined.

V lost 5 bases and J 7 bases, leaving 6 bases between the germline ends. Germline CDR1 is MNHEY and CDR2 is SVGEGT. CDR3 length: 11 amino acids. For TCR beta, libraries came from iRepertoire HTBI primers and Arm-PCR of CDR3 regions. Via MiXCR, TCRdb re-called the multiplex PCR reads, giving one row per CDR3 protein. The data show some 400,000 distinct CDR3 sequences, 14% to 15% seen once. Time point specified: newly diagnosed GD, antithyroid drugs for less than 3 months. With RNA extracted from PBMCs as input, the TCR library was made. This clonotype was detected ten times or more. Its target is not known. The sample was also reused in another study, on T cells in Graves' hyperthyroidism and ophthalmopathy. This second study notes: HTBI primers were used for first-round RT-PCR of the TCR CDR3.

The chain recombines TRBV6-2 or TRBV6-3 with TRBJ2-1, with unresolved D. The sample here was peripheral blood mononuclear cells (PBMCs), taken at new diagnosis, from a patient treated with antithyroid drugs. The source of this sequence is a woman in her thirties with Graves disease. CDR3 region: CASSVRNEQFF. For the CDR3, the DNA is TGTGCCAGCAGTGTTCGGAATGAGCAGTTCTTC.